A selection of T cell receptor beta chains follows, all from one sample in a study of blood T cells in healthy people across ages. MiXCR was run by TCRdb on the 5' RACE reads, yielding one entry per CDR3 protein. This table holds just over 1 million distinct CDR3 sequences, over 35% found once. Sequenced: blood. Source of these receptors: a woman aged 60-75 years in good health. Each CDR3 is given with its conserved first and last residue. D genes are given only for firm matches. Clone size is given for some rows only: seen once, a few or many times, or a class if the clone is expanded.

CDR3 protein: CASSLEGQGSEEQFF
CDR3 DNA: TGTGCCAGCAGCTTAGAGGGTCAGGGGTCGGAGGAGCAGTTCTTC
J gene: TRBJ2-1
D gene: -
V gene: TRBV7-9
clone size: few

CDR3 protein: CASSQDRAGGIYNEQFF
CDR3 DNA: TGTGCCAGCAGCCAAGATCGGGCAGGGGGTATTTACAATGAGCAGTTCTTC
J gene: TRBJ2-1
D gene: TRBD1
V gene: TRBV3-1
clone size: -

CDR3 protein: CASSESRTAGYTF
CDR3 DNA: TGCGCCAGCAGTGAGTCGAGAACCGCCGGCTACACCTTC
J gene: TRBJ1-2
D gene: -
V gene: TRBV10-1
clone size: once

CDR3 protein: CASSYRATAKDNEQFF
CDR3 DNA: TGTGCCAGCAGTTACCGGGCGACAGCAAAAGACAATGAGCAGTTCTTC
J gene: TRBJ2-1
D gene: -
V gene: TRBV6-6
clone size: -

CDR3 protein: CASSLGDRGREQYF
CDR3 DNA: TGTGCCAGCAGCTTAGGGGACAGGGGGCGAGAGCAGTACTTC
J gene: TRBJ2-7
D gene: TRBD1
V gene: TRBV7-8
clone size: few

CDR3 protein: CASAPSGNIYEQYF
CDR3 DNA: TGTGCCAGCGCCCCTAGCGGGAACATCTACGAGCAGTACTTC
J gene: TRBJ2-7
D gene: TRBD2
V gene: TRBV18
clone size: -

CDR3 protein: CANTAPRGGGLGEQYF
CDR3 DNA: TGTGCCAACACCGCACCGAGAGGCGGGGGTCTCGGGGAGCAGTACTTC
J gene: TRBJ2-7
D gene: TRBD2
V gene: TRBV6-2/TRBV6-3
clone size: -

CDR3 protein: CASSRDRGREQFF
CDR3 DNA: TGTGCCAGCAGCCGGGACAGGGGTCGAGAGCAGTTCTTC
J gene: TRBJ2-1
D gene: TRBD1
V gene: TRBV6-7
clone size: -

CDR3 protein: CASSELAGLAKNIQYF
CDR3 DNA: TGTGCCAGCTCAGAACTAGCGGGCCTAGCCAAAAACATTCAGTACTTC
J gene: TRBJ2-4
D gene: TRBD2
V gene: TRBV18
clone size: few

CDR3 protein: CASSRGRVDTQYF
CDR3 DNA: TGTGCCAGCTCCAGGGGAAGGGTAGATACGCAGTATTTT
J gene: TRBJ2-3
D gene: -
V gene: TRBV12-3/TRBV12-4
clone size: many

CDR3 protein: CASRGQRSSYNEQFF
CDR3 DNA: TGTGCCAGCAGGGGACAGCGGAGCTCCTACAATGAGCAGTTCTTC
J gene: TRBJ2-1
D gene: TRBD1
V gene: TRBV7-2
clone size: few

CDR3 protein: CSVIWTAYEQYF
CDR3 DNA: TGCAGCGTTATATGGACAGCTTACGAGCAGTACTTC
J gene: TRBJ2-7
D gene: -
V gene: TRBV29-1
clone size: -

CDR3 protein: CSARGLLETQYF
CDR3 DNA: TGCAGTGCTAGAGGACTATTGGAGACCCAGTACTTC
J gene: TRBJ2-5
D gene: -
V gene: TRBV20-1
clone size: -

CDR3 protein: CARTGTPSSFETQYF
CDR3 DNA: TGTGCCCGCACCGGGACACCTTCCTCCTTTGAGACCCAGTACTTC
J gene: TRBJ2-5
D gene: -
V gene: TRBV9
clone size: -

CDR3 protein: CASSPGREVVYEQYF
CDR3 DNA: TGTGCCAGCAGCCCAGGGAGGGAGGTTGTCTACGAGCAGTACTTC
J gene: TRBJ2-7
D gene: TRBD2
V gene: TRBV9
clone size: -

CDR3 protein: CASKTVGRETQYF
CDR3 DNA: TGTGCCAGCAAAACAGTGGGAAGAGAGACCCAGTACTTC
J gene: TRBJ2-5
D gene: -
V gene: TRBV6-6
clone size: -

CDR3 protein: CASSPTGGAGNQPQHF
CDR3 DNA: TGTGCCAGCAGTCCCACAGGGGGCGCGGGCAATCAGCCCCAGCATTTT
J gene: TRBJ1-5
D gene: TRBD1
V gene: TRBV12-3/TRBV12-4
clone size: -

CDR3 protein: CASSVGTGISYEQYF
CDR3 DNA: TGTGCCAGCAGCGTTGGGACAGGGATCTCCTACGAGCAGTACTTC
J gene: TRBJ2-7
D gene: TRBD1
V gene: TRBV9
clone size: few

CDR3 protein: CASSPIAGIQGTQYF
CDR3 DNA: TGTGCCAGCAGCCCAATAGCGGGGATCCAAGGGACCCAGTACTTC
J gene: TRBJ2-5
D gene: TRBD2
V gene: TRBV27
clone size: -

CDR3 protein: CASSPLRVGGLAKNIQYF
CDR3 DNA: TGTGCCAGCAGTCCCCTCCGGGTTGGGGGTCTTGCCAAAAACATTCAGTACTTC
J gene: TRBJ2-4
D gene: -
V gene: TRBV27
clone size: once

CDR3 protein: CAISDHPRPGANVLTF
CDR3 DNA: TGTGCCATCAGTGACCACCCCCGTCCTGGGGCCAACGTCCTGACTTTC
J gene: TRBJ2-6
D gene: -
V gene: TRBV10-3
clone size: few

CDR3 protein: CSVESGGDENIQYF
CDR3 DNA: TGCAGCGTTGAATCAGGGGGAGACGAAAACATTCAGTACTTC
J gene: TRBJ2-4
D gene: TRBD1
V gene: TRBV29-1
clone size: -

CDR3 protein: CSVGQIGGYEQYF
CDR3 DNA: TGCAGCGTTGGGCAGATCGGAGGATACGAGCAGTACTTC
J gene: TRBJ2-7
D gene: -
V gene: TRBV29-1
clone size: -

CDR3 protein: CASSISQGRETQYF
CDR3 DNA: TGTGCCAGCAGCATATCACAGGGGCGAGAGACTCAGTACTTC
J gene: TRBJ2-5
D gene: TRBD1
V gene: TRBV9
clone size: -

CDR3 protein: CASSQDEQSETQYF
CDR3 DNA: TGTGCCAGCAGCCAGGATGAACAGAGCGAGACCCAGTACTTC
J gene: TRBJ2-5
D gene: -
V gene: TRBV4-2
clone size: -

CDR3 protein: CASSVGHRGSNTGELFF
CDR3 DNA: TGTGCCAGCAGCGTAGGGCACAGGGGGTCGAACACCGGGGAGCTGTTTTTT
J gene: TRBJ2-2
D gene: TRBD1
V gene: TRBV9
clone size: -

CDR3 protein: CSARRDVTYNEQFF
CDR3 DNA: TGCAGTGCTAGGCGGGACGTAACCTACAATGAGCAGTTCTTC
J gene: TRBJ2-1
D gene: -
V gene: TRBV20-1
clone size: -

CDR3 protein: CASTQYRGLNTEAFF
CDR3 DNA: TGTGCCAGCACACAATACAGGGGCTTGAACACTGAAGCTTTCTTT
J gene: TRBJ1-1
D gene: TRBD1
V gene: TRBV27
clone size: -

CDR3 protein: CSATWTGDETQYF
CDR3 DNA: TGCAGTGCTACCTGGACAGGGGACGAGACCCAGTACTTC
J gene: TRBJ2-5
D gene: TRBD1
V gene: TRBV20-1
clone size: once

CDR3 protein: CASSGTAQEAQYF
CDR3 DNA: TGCGCCAGCAGCGGGACGGCTCAAGAGGCCCAGTACTTC
J gene: TRBJ2-5
D gene: -
V gene: TRBV10-1
clone size: once

CDR3 protein: CASSEVGSYNEQFF
CDR3 DNA: TGTGCCAGCAGTGAAGTGGGTAGCTACAATGAGCAGTTCTTC
J gene: TRBJ2-1
D gene: -
V gene: TRBV6-1
clone size: -

CDR3 protein: CSVEGTGSKELFF
CDR3 DNA: TGCAGCGTTGAGGGGACAGGGAGCAAAGAACTGTTTTTT
J gene: TRBJ1-4
D gene: TRBD1
V gene: TRBV29-1
clone size: -

CDR3 protein: CASSGAPDSPLHF
CDR3 DNA: TGTGCCAGCTCCGGGGCACCAGATTCACCCCTCCACTTT
J gene: TRBJ1-6
D gene: -
V gene: TRBV2
clone size: few

CDR3 protein: CATRTSLQETQYF
CDR3 DNA: TGTGCCACTCGGACTAGCCTCCAAGAGACCCAGTACTTC
J gene: TRBJ2-5
D gene: TRBD2
V gene: TRBV28
clone size: once

CDR3 protein: CASSLGGTDYEQYF
CDR3 DNA: TGTGCCAGCAGCTTAGGAGGGACGGACTACGAGCAGTACTTC
J gene: TRBJ2-7
D gene: -
V gene: TRBV7-9
clone size: few

CDR3 protein: CASSPGAVAKNIQYF
CDR3 DNA: TGTGCCAGCTCACCGGGGGCGGTAGCCAAAAACATTCAGTACTTC
J gene: TRBJ2-4
D gene: -
V gene: TRBV18
clone size: -

CDR3 protein: CAWNIGSTDTQYF
CDR3 DNA: TGTGCCTGGAACATCGGAAGCACAGATACGCAGTATTTT
J gene: TRBJ2-3
D gene: -
V gene: TRBV30
clone size: -

CDR3 protein: CASSLGHWIVSYNEQFF
CDR3 DNA: TGTGCCAGCAGCCTTGGCCATTGGATAGTCTCCTACAATGAGCAGTTCTTC
J gene: TRBJ2-1
D gene: -
V gene: TRBV14
clone size: -

CDR3 protein: CATSRAVIQETQYF
CDR3 DNA: TGTGCCACCAGCAGAGCGGTTATACAAGAGACCCAGTACTTC
J gene: TRBJ2-5
D gene: -
V gene: TRBV15
clone size: few

CDR3 protein: CASSAAGTAKNIQYF
CDR3 DNA: TGTGCCAGCAGTGCCGCCGGGACAGCCAAAAACATTCAGTACTTC
J gene: TRBJ2-4
D gene: -
V gene: TRBV6-1
clone size: once

CDR3 protein: CASSERQVGNQPQHF
CDR3 DNA: TGTGCCAGCAGTGAAAGACAGGTCGGCAATCAGCCCCAGCATTTT
J gene: TRBJ1-5
D gene: -
V gene: TRBV2
clone size: -

CDR3 protein: CASSGTVAGSTDTQYF
CDR3 DNA: TGTGCCAGCTCGGGGACAGTTGCGGGTAGCACAGATACGCAGTATTTT
J gene: TRBJ2-3
D gene: TRBD1
V gene: TRBV18
clone size: -

CDR3 protein: CASSSRTLNTEAFF
CDR3 DNA: TGTGCCAGCAGTTCCCGGACATTGAACACTGAAGCTTTCTTT
J gene: TRBJ1-1
D gene: -
V gene: TRBV28
clone size: -

CDR3 protein: CSAARGVGTSVETQYF
CDR3 DNA: TGCAGTGCGGCTCGGGGAGTCGGGACTAGCGTGGAGACCCAGTACTTC
J gene: TRBJ2-5
D gene: TRBD2
V gene: TRBV20-1
clone size: -

CDR3 protein: CASSSRGWETQYF
CDR3 DNA: TGTGCCAGCAGTTCCAGGGGGTGGGAGACCCAGTACTTC
J gene: TRBJ2-5
D gene: TRBD1
V gene: TRBV27
clone size: -

CDR3 protein: CASSASWGARSPLHF
CDR3 DNA: TGTGCCAGCAGTGCCTCATGGGGGGCAAGATCACCCCTCCACTTT
J gene: TRBJ1-6
D gene: -
V gene: TRBV12-3/TRBV12-4
clone size: few

CDR3 protein: CASSQSTNEKLFF
CDR3 DNA: TGTGCCAGCAGCCAATCCACTAATGAAAAACTGTTTTTT
J gene: TRBJ1-4
D gene: -
V gene: TRBV3-1
clone size: -

CDR3 protein: CASSLAAGLLQGGYEQYF
CDR3 DNA: TGCGCCAGCAGCTTGGCCGCAGGACTCCTGCAAGGTGGATACGAGCAGTACTTC
J gene: TRBJ2-7
D gene: -
V gene: TRBV5-1
clone size: many

CDR3 protein: CASSFTGQGSYNSPLHF
CDR3 DNA: TGTGCCAGCAGTTTTACGGGACAGGGCTCCTATAATTCACCCCTCCACTTT
J gene: TRBJ1-6
D gene: TRBD1
V gene: TRBV27
clone size: -